A single sample gave rise to the 22 T cell receptor beta chains below, sequenced in a study of Graves' ophthalmopathy and Graves' hyperthyroidism. RNA served as the template for amplifying TCR beta CDR3 regions. The authors performed first-round RT-PCR with HTBI primers and then a second-round multiplex PCR. TCRdb independently ran MiXCR on the multiplex PCR reads; one entry per CDR3 protein. The sample carries 600,000 to 700,000 distinct CDR3 sequences, 35% to 50% recorded once. The sequencing sample was made of peripheral blood. These receptors were collected from an adult man with Graves' ophthalmopathy.

The J gene is TRBJ1-4, the V gene TRBV7-8; D is ambiguous. The germline CDR1 and CDR2 sequences are SGHVS and FQNEAQ. V lost 9 bases and J lost 6, with 11 bases in between. The CDR3 sequence is 12 residues long. CDR3 DNA sequence: TGTGCCAGAGACGGTGGGCATGAAAAACTGTTTTTT. It yields the protein CARDGGHEKLFF.

This clonotype was observed at least ten times. The junction departs from the called germline gene at one end, perhaps through a read error. CDR3 in DNA: TGTGCCAGCAGTGAATTCCTTAAGACGAACACTGAAGCTTTCTTT. Residues: CASSEFLKTNTEAFF. The V gene is TRBV10-3, the J gene TRBJ1-1; D not certain. CDR1 is ENHRY, CDR2 SYGVKD, per germline. This CDR3 has 15 amino acids.

The rearrangement links TRBV25-1 to TRBJ1-3; D perhaps matches TRBD1 (5 bases). The CDR3 length is 13 residues. Trimming took off 8 bases at V and 1 base at J, with 9 bases between the two ends. Looked up from germline, CDR1 is MGHDK and CDR2 is SYGVNS. The DNA of the CDR3 is TGTGCCAGCGTGAGGACATCTGGAAACACCATATATTTT. It codes for CASVRTSGNTIYF.

The chain is built from TRBV2 and TRBJ1-1; a weak D match, TRBD1 (5 bases). Germline V lookup: CDR1 SNHLY, CDR2 FYNNEI. V lost 5 bases, J lost 1 base, and 23 bases lay in between. The CDR3 contains 18 residues. The CDR3: CASSYSGSGRLTNTEAFF. In DNA, the CDR3 is TGTGCCAGCAGTTACTCCGGTTCGGGACGGCTAACGAACACTGAAGCTTTCTTT.

The CDR3 protein is CASSWRLAGGPGETQYF. DNA of the CDR3: TGTGCCAGCAGTTGGAGACTAGCGGGAGGGCCGGGGGAGACCCAGTACTTC. This rearrangement joins TRBV12-3 or TRBV12-4 to TRBJ2-5, with 14 bases lining up with TRBD2. The J segment lost 5 bases and the V segment lost 4 bases, leaving 9 bases of the junction unmatched. The CDR3 is 17 residues long.

The V call is TRBV27, the J call TRBJ1-2, with unresolved D. Trimming left V 1 base short and J 3 bases short, with 12 bases between. The CDR3 consists of 15 residues. Germline V lookup: CDR1 MNHEY, CDR2 SMNVEV (reference sequence). Here the CDR3 DNA reads TGTGCCAGCAGTTTATTACCCGGGCAGCACTATGGCTACACCTTC. Translation: CASSLLPGQHYGYTF.

This clonotype was seen once. The chain couples TRBV2 to TRBJ1-4, with 7 bases fitting TRBD1. The germline CDR1 and CDR2 sequences are SNHLY and FYNNEI. The junction had 20 bases not matched to a gene; V was cut back by 9 bases and J by 13 bases. CDR3 length equals 15 residues. The DNA for the CDR3 is TGTGCCAGGACAGGGAGGAGGTCGGGGGCAAGTGCACTGTTTTTT. Protein: CARTGRRSGASALFF.

The genes are TRBV6-6 and TRBJ2-7, with TRBD1 matching over 7 bases. The CDR3 sequence is 15 residues long. Losses at the gene ends were 1 base for V and 6 bases for J; bases not matched to a gene: 9. Germline values: CDR1 MNHNY, CDR2 SVGAGI (reference sequence). CDR3: CASSYLDREWCEQYF. In nucleotides, the CDR3 is TGTGCCAGCAGTTACTTAGACAGGGAGTGGTGCGAGCAGTACTTC.

The sample holds a few counts of this clonotype. This sequence joins TRBV5-6 and TRBJ1-3; D might be TRBD1 (5 bases). Trimming removed 5 bases at V and 4 bases at J, with 13 bases between. CDR1 and CDR2 from the germline V gene are SGHDT and YYEEEE. The length of the CDR3 is 14 residues. The CDR3 region is CASRQDSGGNTIYF. DNA for the CDR3: TGTGCCAGCAGGCAAGACAGTGGAGGAAACACCATATATTTT.

The rearrangement uses TRBV12-3 or TRBV12-4 and TRBJ2-5; D is unclear. The V end was cut by 6 bases, the J end by 5 bases, with 10 bases between. This CDR3 has 12 amino acids. This chain's CDR3 is CASRRGRETQYF. For the CDR3, the DNA is TGTGCCAGCAGGAGAGGACGGGAGACCCAGTACTTC.

This clonotype came up many times. The chain has TRBV10-3 and TRBJ2-7; 15 nucleotides line up with TRBD2. This CDR3 has 16 amino acids. Germline loops: CDR1 ENHRY, CDR2 SYGVKD. The V segment lost 10 bases and the J segment 0 bases; nucleotides outside the gene matches: 7. The CDR3 spells CATAGTSGRSSYEQYF. The CDR3 nucleotides read TGTGCCACGGCCGGGACTAGCGGGAGGAGCTCCTACGAGCAGTACTTC.

This clonotype was seen ten or more times. The chain has TRBV13 and TRBJ2-5; 8 bases fit TRBD1. This CDR3 is 13 amino acids long. The junction had 6 bases not matched to a gene; V was cut back by 5 bases and J by 7 bases. Germline lookup yields CDR1 PRHDT and CDR2 FYEKMQ (reference sequence). The CDR3 bases are TGTGCCAGCAGCCCTCAGGGGGCTGGGACCCAGTACTTC. This translates into CASSPQGAGTQYF. The variable domain in full, with the rest retrieved from reference TRBV13 and TRBJ2-5, is AAGVIQSPRHLIKEKRETATLKCYPIPRHDTVYWYQQGPGQDPQFLISFYEKMQSDKGSIPDRFSAQQFSDYHSELNMSSLELGDSALYFCASSPQGAGTQYFGPGTRLLVL.

Remarks on this clonotype: A single base separates this from a much larger clone, so it may be a read error. The genes are TRBV2 and TRBJ2-7; no clear D gene. CDR1 SNHLY and CDR2 FYNNEI come from the germline V gene. The length of the CDR3 is 11 residues. V lost 6 bases, J lost 8 bases, and 11 bases lay in between. The CDR3 loop reads CASRPGYQQYF. CDR3 bases: TGTGCCAGCAGGCCCGGGTACCAGCAGTACTTC.

The table lists this clonotype with a few counts. The V and J genes are TRBV29-1 and TRBJ2-5; 7 positions match TRBD1. Looked up from germline, CDR1 is SQVTM and CDR2 is ANQGSEA. J gave up 5 bases and V 6 bases, and 6 bases lay outside the gene matches. This CDR3 comprises 12 residues. As DNA, the CDR3 is TGCAGCGTCGAGACGACAGGGGAGACCCAGTACTTC. Protein: CSVETTGETQYF.

This clonotype was detected only once. A clone one base away is much larger, so this may be a read error. This CDR3 fails to terminate in the conserved phenylalanine or tryptophan, so it likely reflects a read error. The V gene is TRBV2, the J gene TRBJ2-5; possibly TRBD1 for D (6 bases). The CDR3 loop spans 14 amino acids. The germline CDR1 and CDR2 sequences are SNHLY and FYNNEI. Deletions cut 6 bases from V and 4 bases from J, with 15 bases between. This CDR3 reads CASRGTKGGETQYL. The DNA for the CDR3 is TGTGCCAGCAGAGGGACAAAAGGCGGAGAGACCCAGTACCTC.

This clonotype was seen a handful of times. The chain carries TRBV2 and TRBJ1-3, with D maybe TRBD1 (6 bases). Trimming took 0 bases from V and 4 from J, leaving 25 bases between them. This CDR3 region has 20 residues. Germline loops: CDR1 SNHLY, CDR2 FYNNEI. The DNA for the CDR3 is TGTGCCAGCAGTGAAGCCCCCTACCTCAGGGGCCGGGGGAGAGGAAACACCATATATTTT. Residues: CASSEAPYLRGRGRGNTIYF.

A word on this clonotype: One end of the junction fails to match germline, which may point to a read error. V is TRBV11-2 and J is TRBJ1-2, with 9 bases identical to TRBD1. This CDR3 contains 13 residues. From germline, CDR1 is SGHAT and CDR2 FQNNGV. This CDR3 reads CASSTGTGSGCTF. In DNA, the CDR3 is TGTGCCAGCAGCACCGGGACAGGGAGCGGCTGCACCTTC.

This clonotype was recorded many times. This chain joins TRBV2 and TRBJ2-5, with D perhaps matching TRBD1 (7 bases). Trimming took 2 bases from V and 3 from J, leaving 13 bases between them. This CDR3 has 15 residues. Germline V gives CDR1 SNHLY, CDR2 FYNNEI. CDR3 in DNA: TGTGCCAGCAGTGAATGGGGCGGGACAGAAGAGACCCAGTACTTC. This sequence encodes CASSEWGGTEETQYF.

This clonotype appeared many times. The gene calls are TRBV10-3 and TRBJ1-1, with D perhaps matching TRBD1 (5 bases). Trimming cost V 8 bases and J 2 bases, with 21 bases left between them. The length of the CDR3 is 16 residues. Germline CDR1 and CDR2: ENHRY and SYGVKD. The CDR3 DNA sequence: TGTGCCATCGGGCGTTTGATGGTAGGGACCAACACTGAAGCTTTCTTT. Translating gives CAIGRLMVGTNTEAFF.

The chain combines TRBV24-1 with TRBJ2-3, with 9 bases matching TRBD2. V was clipped by 3 bases and J by 2 bases; unmatched bases: 2. Germline-derived CDR1 and CDR2 are KGHDR and SFDVKD. The CDR3 consists of 15 residues. CDR3: CATSDPSGNTDTQYF. The CDR3 DNA is TGTGCCACCAGTGATCCTAGCGGGAACACAGATACGCAGTATTTT.

A few counts support this clonotype. Germline is not matched at one junction end, which may reflect a read error. The rearrangement uses TRBV10-3 and TRBJ1-2; D unclear. This CDR3 comprises 15 residues. The V gene's germline CDR1 is ENHRY and CDR2 SYGVKD. This chain's CDR3 is CASSEDVLGGFGYTF. As DNA, the CDR3 is TGTGCCAGCAGTGAAGACGTACTCGGAGGGTTTGGCTACACCTTC.

The chain joins TRBV7-8 to TRBJ2-5, with 7 bases aligning to TRBD2. CDR1 and CDR2 (germline): SGHVS, FQNEAQ. The J segment lost 7 bases and the V segment lost 8 bases, leaving 19 bases of the junction unmatched. This CDR3 is built from 16 residues. The CDR3 DNA reads TGTGCCAGCTCACCACCCTCCTCGCGGGAGTCAGGGACCCAGTACTTC. It specifies CASSPPSSRESGTQYF.